This entry is about one TCR beta chain. Antigen: not known. The sample comes from a study of CD8+CD57+ T cells in acquired aplastic anemia. Study details: Sorted CD4+ and CD8+ cells gave an average of 3.2 ug of DNA.

The ends were cut back, 5 bases at V and 7 bases at J, with 15 bases in the middle. The germline V gene has CDR1 SGHVS and CDR2 FQNEAQ. This CDR3 spans 13 amino acids. An expansion of CD8+CD57+ cells by flow cytometry had been shown in patients chosen for sequencing. Patient blood was sampled before any therapy had been received. Whole-study findings and limits: No significant patient-versus-control difference appeared in CD8+ Simpson's diversity.

TCR beta VDJ combinations and CDR3 sequences were profiled from genomic DNA. From the reads, TCRdb called clonotypes with MiXCR, one entry per CDR3 protein. The sample yields about 98,000 distinct CDR3 sequences, around two thirds seen once. The chain has TRBV7-8 and TRBJ2-7, with D hard to call. This receptor was obtained from a human donor with aplastic anemia. Source material: sorted CD4+, CD8+, or CD8+CD57+ T cells (not recorded which) from PBMCs. CDR3 in DNA: TGTGCCAGCAGCCCCGAGGCGTATTGGGAGCAGTACTTC. Translating gives CASSPEAYWEQYF.